This T cell receptor (beta chain) comes out of a study of blood T cell repertoires in COVID-19. Study context: Acute and convalescent COVID-19 specimens originated in the United States, Italy and Spain.

CDR3 length: 15 residues. Germline values: CDR1 SGHTA, CDR2 FQGNSA. The assay was immunoSEQ multiplex PCR, and TCRdb's table has in-frame clones only and misses some. The data show about 270,000 clones, under 90% seen once. To note about this clone: The junction departs from the called germline gene at one end, perhaps through a read error.

This TCR came from a woman between 18 and 30 years old with acute or convalescent COVID-19. Sequencing input: peripheral blood. The V and J genes are TRBV7-2 and TRBJ2-7; 9 bases map to TRBD2. This CDR3 reads CASNLNSGSPYEQYF. In DNA, the CDR3 is TGTGCCAGCAACTTAAATAGCGGGAGTCCCTACGAGCAGTACTTC.